This passage covers 19 T cell receptor beta chains from one sample sequenced in a study of blood T cell repertoires in COVID-19. Produced via immunoSEQ multiplex PCR; TCRdb's table is partial and in-frame only. The data contain 150,000 to 180,000 clones, about 90% of them seen just once; the ten biggest clones take up about 0.55%. The source material was peripheral blood. The receptors were gathered from a man in his fifties or sixties with acute or convalescent COVID-19.

This chain connects TRBV12-3 or TRBV12-4 to TRBJ2-2; possibly TRBD2 for D (6 bases). V lost 5 bases and J lost 7, with 11 bases in between. This CDR3 has 13 amino acids. CDR3 nucleotide sequence: TGTGCCAGCAGTCTGCAGGGAGGCGGGGAGCTGTTTTTT. Translated: CASSLQGGGELFF.

This clone was observed once. The gene calls are TRBV3-1 (or the pseudogene TRBV3-2) and TRBJ2-5; no definite D call. The germline gives CDR1 LGHDT, CDR2 YNNKEL (reference sequence). CDR3 length: 11 amino acids. The V and J ends lost 5 bases and 5 bases respectively, with 6 bases between them. The CDR3 region is CASSTSETQYF. The CDR3 DNA reads TGTGCCAGCAGCACCAGTGAGACCCAGTACTTC.

The J gene is TRBJ2-1, the V gene TRBV28, with TRBD2 identical over 8 bases. This CDR3 is built from 16 residues. The junction had 12 bases not matched to a gene; V was cut back by 7 bases and J by 4 bases. Germline V gives CDR1 MDHEN, CDR2 SYDVKM. The CDR3 spells CASTTTVGRGYNEQFF. The CDR3 bases are TGTGCCAGCACCACGACGGTCGGGAGGGGATACAATGAGCAGTTCTTC.

V gene TRBV25-1 combines with J gene TRBJ1-4; D gene ambiguous. The V end lost 7 bases, the J end lost 7 bases, and 19 bases lay between the germline ends. The CDR3 covers 15 residues. Germline V gene data show CDR1 as MGHDK and CDR2 as SYGVNS. The CDR3 protein is CASTSNNSPSEKLFF. The DNA for the CDR3 is TGTGCCAGCACCTCAAACAATTCCCCTAGTGAAAAACTGTTTTTT.

J is TRBJ1-1 and V is TRBV15; D is perhaps TRBD1 (6 bases). CDR1 is LNHNV and CDR2 is YYDKDF in the germline V gene (reference sequence). Trimming removed 8 bases from V and 2 bases from J, with 12 bases in between. The CDR3 spans 13 residues. CDR3: CATRVGGNTEAFF. The CDR3 DNA reads as TGTGCCACCCGAGTAGGGGGAAACACTGAAGCTTTCTTT.

This clone came up once. This chain links TRBV24-1 with TRBJ1-5, with D tentatively TRBD1 (5 bases). The CDR3 consists of 14 residues. V lost 5 bases, J lost 7 bases, and 14 bases lay in between. Germline V gene data show CDR1 as KGHDR and CDR2 as SFDVKD. Here the CDR3 reads CATSGAGARQPQHF. The CDR3 region has the DNA TGTGCCACCAGTGGGGCTGGGGCTCGGCAGCCCCAGCATTTT.

This chain's CDR3 is CASNPTVYNEQFF. CDR3 DNA sequence: TGTGCCAGCAATCCGACAGTTTACAATGAGCAGTTCTTC. The V and J genes are TRBV6-6 and TRBJ2-1; a weak D match, TRBD1 (5 bases). The ends were cut back, 7 bases at V and 4 bases at J, with 11 bases in the middle. CDR1 and CDR2 from the germline V gene are MNHNY and SVGAGI (reference sequence). This CDR3 is built from 13 residues.

V usage is TRBV3-1 (or the pseudogene TRBV3-2) and J usage is TRBJ1-6; 7 bases are shared with TRBD1. This CDR3 is 16 amino acids long. Germline V gene sequence: CDR1 LGHDT, CDR2 YNNKEL (reference sequence). The V and J ends lost 3 bases and 4 bases, in that order; junction bases with no gene match: 6. The CDR3 region is CASSHGDRAYNSPLHF. The CDR3 region has the DNA TGTGCCAGCAGCCACGGAGACAGGGCATATAATTCACCCCTCCACTTT.

V gene TRBV5-1 combines with J gene TRBJ2-3, with D perhaps matching TRBD2 (5 bases). V lost 7 bases and J lost 0, with 15 bases in between. The CDR3 extends over 15 amino acids. Germline-derived CDR1 and CDR2 are SGHRS and YFSETQ. For the CDR3, the DNA is TGCGCCAGCCTCATGAGCGGCGGTAGCACAGATACGCAGTATTTT. Amino acid sequence: CASLMSGGSTDTQYF.

The CDR3 here is CAISERTSGPYEQYF. The CDR3 DNA is TGTGCCATCAGTGAGAGGACTAGCGGTCCTTACGAGCAGTACTTC. The rearrangement joins TRBV10-3 to TRBJ2-7; 10 positions match TRBD2. Germline V lookup: CDR1 ENHRY, CDR2 SYGVKD. The V and J ends lost 2 bases and 4 bases, in that order; junction bases with no gene match: 5. The CDR3 runs 15 residues.

This clone is a singleton in its sample. The V call is TRBV4-1, the J call TRBJ2-1, with 11 bases that match TRBD2. CDR1 is MGHRA and CDR2 is YSYEKL in the germline V gene. The CDR3 has 15 amino acids. Trimming cost V 3 bases and J 5 bases; bases outside gene matches: 3. The CDR3 reads CASSQRLAGNNEQFF. In nucleotides, the CDR3 is TGCGCCAGCAGCCAGAGACTAGCGGGAAACAATGAGCAGTTCTTC.

This chain joins TRBV9 and TRBJ1-1; D is unclear. Trimming cost V 3 bases and J 5 bases, with 11 bases left between them. The CDR3 sequence is 13 residues long. The V gene's germline CDR1 is SGDLS and CDR2 YYNGEE. Written as DNA, the CDR3 is TGTGCCAGCAGCGCGACCCTGGAGACTGAAGCTTTCTTT. As protein: CASSATLETEAFF.

The CDR3 DNA reads TGTGCCAGCAGTTCGGCTAACAGGGGGAGAGCTGAAGCTTTCTTT. This sequence encodes CASSSANRGRAEAFF. The J gene is TRBJ1-1, the V gene TRBV6-1, with 8 bases aligning to TRBD1. Germline assignment: CDR1 MNHNS and CDR2 SASEGT. CDR3 length: 15 amino acids. V was clipped by 5 bases and J by 6 bases; unmatched bases: 11.

The chain uses TRBV3-1 (or the pseudogene TRBV3-2) and TRBJ2-2; D possibly corresponds to TRBD1 (6 bases). This CDR3 contains 14 residues. From germline, CDR1 is LGHDT and CDR2 YNNKEL (reference sequence). V was trimmed by 6 bases and J by 3 bases, leaving 11 bases between them. For the CDR3, the DNA is TGTGCCAGCAGAGAACAGGGCTACACCGGGGAGCTGTTTTTT. Residues: CASREQGYTGELFF.

With respect to this clone: The same CDR3 also results from other DNA sequences found in this sample. The chain joins TRBV18 to TRBJ1-5; D is perhaps TRBD1 (6 bases). CDR1 is KGHSH, CDR2 LQKENI, per germline. The CDR3 is 15 amino acids. Trimming took 2 bases from V and 1 from J, leaving 9 bases between them. This chain's CDR3 is CASSPGTLSNQPQHF. CDR3 nucleotides: TGTGCCAGCTCACCAGGGACATTGAGCAATCAGCCCCAGCATTTT. The full variable domain, with the rest looked up from reference TRBV18 and TRBJ1-5, is NAGVMQNPRHLVRRRGQEARLRCSPMKGHSHVYWYRQLPEEGLKFMVYLQKENIIDESGMPKERFSAEFPKEGPSILRIQQVVRGDSAAYFCASSPGTLSNQPQHFGDGTRLSIL.

CDR3 nucleotide sequence: TGTGCCAGCTCACCACCTGTCGGGACAGGGGGTATCGACACTGAAGCTTTCTTT. Amino acids: CASSPPVGTGGIDTEAFF. This chain joins TRBV18 and TRBJ1-1; TRBD1 matches 11 bases. V was clipped by 0 bases and J by 3 bases; unmatched bases: 9. Germline CDR1 is KGHSH and CDR2 is LQKENI. The CDR3 spans 18 residues.

The J gene is TRBJ2-7, the V gene TRBV27; perhaps TRBD2 as D (6 bases). V was cut by 7 bases and J by 5 bases, with 18 bases left in between. This CDR3 is built from 14 residues. CDR1 and CDR2 from the germline V gene are MNHEY and SMNVEV (reference sequence). CDR3 bases: TGTGCCAGCACCGTGACTAGTAGGTCCCACGAGCAGTACTTC. This translates into CASTVTSRSHEQYF.

This sequence joins TRBV12-3 or TRBV12-4 and TRBJ1-2, with TRBD1 matching 7 bases. CDR3 size: 13 residues. Unmatched junction bases numbered 4, after V lost 4 bases and J lost 5 bases. CDR3 coding DNA: TGTGCCAGCAGTTCACAGGGGTTTTATGGCTACACCTTC. It specifies CASSSQGFYGYTF.

This clone has at least ten counts. The CDR3 sequence: CASSLGLGTYGYTF. For the CDR3, the DNA is TGTGCCAGCAGCCTTGGACTGGGAACTTATGGCTACACCTTC. The chain carries TRBV14 and TRBJ1-2; D remains ambiguous. The germline gives CDR1 SGHDN, CDR2 FVKESK. CDR3 length: 14 residues. V was shortened by 4 bases and J by 5 bases, with 14 bases between the two germline ends. Full variable domain (outside the CDR3, taken from reference TRBV14 and TRBJ1-2): EAGVTQFPSHSVIEKGQTVTLRCDPISGHDNLYWYRRVMGKEIKFLLHFVKESKQDESGMPNNRFLAERTGGTYSTLKVQPAELEDSGVYFCASSLGLGTYGYTFGSGTRLTVV.